This TCR beta chain was sequenced for a study of CD8 T cells in ankylosing spondylitis. Study-wide findings and caveats: Disease-linked clones had a CD8+ phenotype and relatively low frequency in peripheral blood. Earlier literature documents some of the motif variants in reactive arthritis synovial fluid and blood.

From the 5' RACE reads, TCRdb called clonotypes with MiXCR, one entry per CDR3 protein. The sample has 250,000 to 350,000 distinct CDR3 sequences, 20% seen once. This clonotype was observed a few times. What it recognizes is unknown. This receptor was obtained from a male donor with ankylosing spondylitis or in good health (not recorded which). Sequenced: blood, either unsorted or a sorted T cell fraction (not recorded which).

The chain's CDR3 is CSATGTAGALNTEAFF. Written as DNA, the CDR3 is TGCAGTGCTACCGGGACGGCGGGGGCCTTGAACACTGAAGCTTTCTTT. J is TRBJ1-1 and V is TRBV20-1; weak D call: TRBD1 (6 bases). This CDR3 has 16 residues. Germline loops: CDR1 DFQATT, CDR2 SNEGSKA (reference sequence). V lost 4 bases, J lost 0 bases, and 18 bases lay in between.